One sample yielded the 25 T cell receptor beta chains listed below, sequenced in a study of CD8 T cells in Susac syndrome. Random-hexamer reverse transcription was applied to roughly 0.5 to 1 ug RNA. TCRdb reanalysed the immunoSEQ multiplex PCR reads using MiXCR and keeps one entry per CDR3 protein. The repertoire has more than 110,000 distinct CDR3 sequences, 90% to 95% of them found once; the top ten carry approximately 0.25%. The sample comprised CD8+ T cells from PBMCs. The receptors originated from a human donor in good health.

J is TRBJ2-1 and V is TRBV19; D is perhaps TRBD2 (5 bases). The CDR3 is 14 amino acids. With 5 bases removed from V and 7 bases from J, the gap between germline ends came to 15 bases. CDR1 LNHDA and CDR2 SQIVND come from the germline V gene (reference sequence). As DNA, the CDR3 is TGTGCCAGTAGTGCGACTACGCGGTATAATGAGCAGTTCTTC. It is translated as CASSATTRYNEQFF.

The rearrangement links TRBV24-1 to TRBJ2-7; D may be TRBD2 (7 bases). The V gene's germline CDR1 is KGHDR and CDR2 SFDVKD. The V and J ends lost 2 bases and 5 bases respectively, with 18 bases between them. This CDR3 is built from 16 residues. CDR3 in DNA: TGTGCCACCAGTGATTCAGGAGGGGGGGCTAAGGACGAGCAGTACTTC. Its protein is CATSDSGGGAKDEQYF.

CDR3 coding DNA: TGCGCCAGCAGCCTCGGTTGGCCGCTCCCTAGTTACGAGCAGTACTTC. Amino acids: CASSLGWPLPSYEQYF. This chain joins TRBV4-3 and TRBJ2-7; D is ambiguous. V shed 4 bases and J shed 4 bases, with 20 bases lying between them. CDR3 size: 16 residues. The germline V gene encodes CDR1 LGHNA and CDR2 YSLEER.

A remark on this clonotype: The junction departs from the called germline gene at one end, perhaps through a read error. V is TRBV20-1 and J is TRBJ2-1, with TRBD2 as a possible D gene (5 bases). The germline CDR1 and CDR2 sequences are DFQATT and SNEGSKA (reference sequence). CDR3 length: 13 residues. CDR3 sequence: CSAGEGLGVEQFF. The DNA of the CDR3 is TGCAGTGCTGGAGAGGGCCTTGGGGTTGAGCAGTTCTTC.

The rearrangement uses TRBV30 and TRBJ1-2, with a tentative D call TRBD1 (6 bases). This CDR3 is built from 13 residues. Germline-derived CDR1 and CDR2 are GTSNPN and SVGIG (reference sequence). Trimming pared 2 bases from V and 6 bases from J, leaving 13 bases between. For the CDR3, the DNA is TGTGCCTGGAGTTCAAACCACAGGGATGGCTACACCTTC. Translated, it gives CAWSSNHRDGYTF. Filled out from reference TRBV30 and TRBJ1-2, the complete variable domain reads SQTIHQWPATLVQPVGSPLSLECTVEGTSNPNLYWYRQAAGRGLQLLFYSVGIGQISSEVPQNLSASRPQDRQFILSSKKLLLSDSGFYLCAWSSNHRDGYTFGSGTRLTVV.

The rearrangement joins TRBV5-6 to TRBJ1-1; no clear D gene. Germline CDR1 is SGHDT and CDR2 is YYEEEE. There are 15 residues in the CDR3. The ends were cut back, 0 bases at V and 2 bases at J, with 11 bases in the middle. Written as DNA, the CDR3 is TGTGCCAGCAGCTTGGGGGCAGGAGCTAACACTGAAGCTTTCTTT. Translation gives CASSLGAGANTEAFF.

The V and J genes are TRBV6-1 and TRBJ1-1; D gene ambiguous. Germline V lookup: CDR1 MNHNS, CDR2 SASEGT. The CDR3 has 14 residues. Trimming pared 8 bases from V and 1 base from J, leaving 14 bases between. The CDR3: CASSKGGQNTEAFF. The CDR3 DNA reads as TGTGCCAGCTCAAAGGGCGGGCAGAACACTGAAGCTTTCTTT.

The chain employs TRBV9 and TRBJ2-3; a possible D gene is TRBD2 (5 bases). CDR1 is SGDLS and CDR2 is YYNGEE in the germline V gene. This CDR3 has 15 amino acids. The V and J ends lost 0 bases and 2 bases respectively, with 10 bases between them. The CDR3 DNA sequence: TGTGCCAGCAGCGTAGACGGGGAGAACACAGATACGCAGTATTTT. Protein: CASSVDGENTDTQYF.

The V call is TRBV12-3 or TRBV12-4, the J call TRBJ2-1; D is ambiguous. The CDR3 has 13 amino acids. Trimming removed 6 bases at V and 2 bases at J, with 8 bases between. The CDR3 coding sequence is TGTGCCAGCAGCCGTTCGCCCTACAATGAGCAGTTCTTC. Encoded protein: CASSRSPYNEQFF.

To note about this clonotype: It is unclear where the CDR3 begins or ends on the DNA, so no DNA is shown, and the CDR3 is as TCRdb lists it. The chain employs TRBV30 and TRBJ1-3; the table calls TRBD1, which could not be checked here. Germline CDR1 reads GTSNPN; CDR2 reads SVGIG (reference sequence). Termini included, the CDR3 measures 10 amino acids. The CDR3 spells CAWASGTLYF.

The V gene is TRBV20-1, the J gene TRBJ2-1; TRBD2 matches at 11 bases. There are 14 residues in the CDR3. V shed 4 bases and J 7 bases; nucleotides not matched to a gene: 6. Germline V gene lookup returns CDR1 DFQATT and CDR2 SNEGSKA (reference sequence). The CDR3 sequence: CSAIAGGPGNEQFF. For the CDR3, the DNA is TGCAGTGCTATAGCGGGAGGGCCAGGGAATGAGCAGTTCTTC.

The gene calls are TRBV27 and TRBJ2-7; TRBD1 matches 9 bases. Germline loops: CDR1 MNHEY, CDR2 SMNVEV (reference sequence). V lost 5 bases and J lost 8; bases outside the gene matches: 7. The CDR3 runs to 13 residues. CDR3 loop: CASSREQGAKQYF. CDR3 bases: TGTGCCAGCAGTAGAGAACAGGGGGCAAAGCAGTACTTC.

The chain's CDR3 is CSAPRLAGSYEQYF. The CDR3 DNA is TGCAGTGCTCCGAGACTAGCGGGGTCCTACGAGCAGTACTTC. The rearrangement uses TRBV20-1 and TRBJ2-7, with 11 bases lining up with TRBD2. The CDR3 consists of 14 residues. J lost 1 base, V lost 5 bases, and 4 bases had no gene match. Germline CDR1 and CDR2: DFQATT and SNEGSKA (reference sequence).

The chain couples TRBV3-1 to TRBJ2-1; D possibly corresponds to TRBD2 (5 bases). V lost 6 bases to trimming and J lost 7 bases, with 10 bases between them. The CDR3 is 12 amino acids. CDR1 is LGHDT, CDR2 YNNKEL, per germline (reference sequence). CDR3: CASRGGSNEQFF. Here the CDR3 DNA reads TGTGCCAGCAGAGGAGGTTCGAATGAGCAGTTCTTC.

V is TRBV27 and J is TRBJ2-3, with D uncertain. The CDR3 extends over 16 amino acids. Deletions cut 10 bases from V and 2 bases from J, with 22 bases between. Germline V CDR1 and CDR2: MNHEY, SMNVEV (reference sequence). CDR3 protein: CATLPVWGDHTDTQYF. The CDR3, as DNA: TGTGCCACCCTACCTGTATGGGGTGATCACACAGATACGCAGTATTTT.

This clonotype has only one observation. The chain is built from TRBV4-2 and TRBJ1-5, with no clear D. Germline values: CDR1 LGHNA, CDR2 YNFKEQ. This CDR3 has 14 residues. The ends were cut back, 5 bases at V and 4 bases at J, with 12 bases in the middle. In nucleotides, the CDR3 is TGTGCCAGCAGCACCCGGGTGTCTAATCAGCCCCAGCATTTT. Amino acid sequence: CASSTRVSNQPQHF.

The chain links TRBV12-3 or TRBV12-4 to TRBJ2-3; 7 bases are a match to TRBD2. J lost 4 bases, V lost 4 bases, and 11 bases had no gene match. The CDR3 consists of 16 residues. CDR3 nucleotides: TGTGCCAGCAGTTCCCCGAGACTAGCATCGGCAGATACGCAGTATTTT. Its translation: CASSSPRLASADTQYF.

This chain connects TRBV27 to TRBJ2-7; 11 bases are shared with TRBD1. J gave up 6 bases and V 10 bases, and 5 bases lay outside the gene matches. Germline lookup yields CDR1 MNHEY and CDR2 SMNVEV (reference sequence). The CDR3 length is 12 residues. The CDR3 DNA reads as TGTGCCACCCTGGACAGGGGGCGCGAGCAGTACTTC. Protein: CATLDRGREQYF.

The rearrangement links TRBV9 to TRBJ2-7; 11 bases line up with TRBD2. The CDR3 spans 15 residues. V gave up 5 bases and J gave up 2 bases; unmatched junction bases: 6. Germline CDR1 reads SGDLS; CDR2 reads YYNGEE. DNA of the CDR3: TGTGCCAGCAGTGAGGGACTAGCGGAGGCCTACGAGCAGTACTTC. Protein sequence: CASSEGLAEAYEQYF.

The V gene is TRBV23-1, the J gene TRBJ2-7, with unresolved D. TRBV23-1 is known as an ORF, though its function is uncertain. Deletions cut 0 bases from V and 2 bases from J, with 14 bases between. The CDR3 is 16 amino acids. The CDR3 reads CASSQSSALRAYEQYF. CDR3 bases: TGCGCCAGCAGTCAATCATCGGCTCTGCGTGCCTACGAGCAGTACTTC.

The gene calls are TRBV15 and TRBJ2-1; 12 positions agree with TRBD2. The germline V gene has CDR1 LNHNV and CDR2 YYDKDF (reference sequence). The V gene end was trimmed by 0 bases and the J gene end by 7 bases; junction bases not matched to a gene: 1. The CDR3 sequence is 15 residues long. The CDR3 loop reads CATSRDLAGGNEQFF. CDR3 sequence (DNA): TGTGCCACCAGCAGAGATCTAGCGGGGGGGAATGAGCAGTTCTTC.

The chain uses TRBV14 and TRBJ2-1, with no clear D. V was pared by 3 bases and J by 6 bases, with 9 bases between. In germline, CDR1 is SGHDN, CDR2 FVKESK. There are 13 residues in the CDR3. CDR3 region: CASSQYQSNEQFF. As DNA, the CDR3 is TGTGCCAGCAGCCAGTACCAGAGCAATGAGCAGTTCTTC.

Only a few counts were recorded for this clonotype. The chain couples TRBV9 to TRBJ2-2; 7 positions agree with TRBD2. Germline V gene sequence: CDR1 SGDLS, CDR2 YYNGEE. The CDR3 loop spans 13 amino acids. The V gene end was trimmed by 4 bases and the J gene end by 5 bases; junction bases not matched to a gene: 2. The DNA of the CDR3 is TGTGCCAGCAGCCCCGGGGGGACCGGGGAGCTGTTTTTT. This codes for CASSPGGTGELFF.

The V and J genes are TRBV30 and TRBJ1-1, with TRBD1 identical over 10 bases. Germline CDR1 and CDR2: GTSNPN and SVGIG (reference sequence). The CDR3 spans 12 residues. With 7 bases clipped from V and 7 bases from J, the junction kept 6 bases outside the gene matches. CDR3 protein: CAYKTGGNEAFF. The CDR3 DNA sequence: TGTGCCTACAAGACAGGGGGCAATGAAGCTTTCTTT.

The V gene is TRBV30, the J gene TRBJ1-1; D possibly corresponds to TRBD1 (5 bases). V lost 2 bases to trimming and J lost 4 bases, with 8 bases between them. Germline V gene sequence: CDR1 GTSNPN, CDR2 SVGIG (reference sequence). The CDR3 is made up of 12 amino acids. CDR3 DNA: TGTGCCTGGAGTTGGGGGACCACTGAAGCTTTCTTT. This gives the protein CAWSWGTTEAFF.